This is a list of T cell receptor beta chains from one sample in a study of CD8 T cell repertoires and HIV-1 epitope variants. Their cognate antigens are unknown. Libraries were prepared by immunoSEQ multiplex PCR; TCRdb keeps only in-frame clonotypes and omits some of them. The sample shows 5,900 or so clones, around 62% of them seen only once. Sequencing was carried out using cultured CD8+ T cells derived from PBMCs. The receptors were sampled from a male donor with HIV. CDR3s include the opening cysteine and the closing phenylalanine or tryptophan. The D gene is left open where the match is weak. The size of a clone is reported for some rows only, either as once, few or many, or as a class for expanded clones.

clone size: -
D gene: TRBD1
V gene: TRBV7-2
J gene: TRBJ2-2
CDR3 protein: CASSLVGQGQLFF
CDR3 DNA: TGTGCCAGCAGCTTAGTGGGACAGGGTCAGCTGTTTTTT

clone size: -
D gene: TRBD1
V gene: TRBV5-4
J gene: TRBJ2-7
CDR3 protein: CASSLDLRQGLYEQYF
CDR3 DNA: TGTGCCAGCAGCTTGGACTTAAGACAGGGGTTGTACGAGCAGTACTTC

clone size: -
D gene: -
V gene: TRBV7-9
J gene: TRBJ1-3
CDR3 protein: CASSLSVSSGNTIYF
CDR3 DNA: TGTGCCAGCAGCTTATCAGTTTCGTCTGGAAACACCATATATTTT

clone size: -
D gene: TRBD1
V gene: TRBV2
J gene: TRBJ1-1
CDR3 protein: CASSEPDRGGTEAFF
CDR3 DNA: TGTGCCAGCAGTGAACCAGACAGGGGGGGCACTGAAGCTTTCTTT

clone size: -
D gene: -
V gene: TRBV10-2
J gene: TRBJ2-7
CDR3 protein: CASSAQSYEQYF
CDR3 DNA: TGCGCCAGCAGTGCCCAATCCTACGAGCAGTACTTC

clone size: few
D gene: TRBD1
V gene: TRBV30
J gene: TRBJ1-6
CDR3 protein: CAWSREGTVNSPLHF
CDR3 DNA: TGTGCCTGGAGTCGGGAGGGGACAGTGAATTCACCCCTCCACTTT

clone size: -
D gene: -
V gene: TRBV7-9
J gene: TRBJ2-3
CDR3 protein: CASSSIRDGTDTQYF
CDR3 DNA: TGTGCCAGCAGCAGTATTCGGGACGGCACAGATACGCAGTATTTT

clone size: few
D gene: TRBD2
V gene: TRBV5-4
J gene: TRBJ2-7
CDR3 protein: CASSGGLVAYEQYF
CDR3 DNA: TGTGCCAGCAGCGGCGGACTAGTGGCCTACGAGCAGTACTTC

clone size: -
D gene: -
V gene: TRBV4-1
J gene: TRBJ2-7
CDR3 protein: CASSRILDYEQYF
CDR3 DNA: TGCGCCAGCAGCCGTATACTCGACTACGAGCAGTACTTC

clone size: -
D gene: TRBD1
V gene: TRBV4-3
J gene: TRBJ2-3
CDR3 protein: CASSLRTGITDTQYF
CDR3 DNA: TGCGCCAGCAGCCTCCGGACAGGGATCACAGATACGCAGTATTTT

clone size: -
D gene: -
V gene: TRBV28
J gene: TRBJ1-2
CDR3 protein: CASSFGGNSYGYTF
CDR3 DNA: TGTGCCAGCAGTTTCGGGGGAAACTCCTATGGCTACACCTTC

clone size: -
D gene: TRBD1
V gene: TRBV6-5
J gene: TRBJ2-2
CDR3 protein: CASSWTGYTGELFF
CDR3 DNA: TGTGCCAGCAGCTGGACAGGCTACACCGGGGAGCTGTTTTTT